This TCR beta chain comes out of a study of siplizumab effects on memory and regulatory T cells. Regarding the study as a whole: A major contribution to the alloresponse seemed to be made by naive T cells, which seemed more diverse than memory cells.

Concerning this clone itself: Antigen unknown.

Only in-frame clones appear in the TCRdb table, and some are missing; sequencing was by immunoSEQ multiplex PCR. Seen here are some 65,000 clones, over 75% observed once, and the top ten hold around 1.6%. Germline V lookup: CDR1 SEHNR, CDR2 FQNEAQ (reference sequence). There are 14 residues in the CDR3. V was clipped by 3 bases and J by 2 bases, with 11 bases between them. The sequence was obtained from a human donor in good health. Specimen: Tregs sorted from blood. The V call is TRBV7-9, the J call TRBJ2-7; D is possibly TRBD1 (6 bases). For the CDR3, the DNA is TGTGCCAGCAGCTTCAGCAGGGGAACCTACGAGCAGTACTTC. Translated, it gives CASSFSRGTYEQYF.